These 8 T cell receptor beta chains share one sample of origin, sequenced in a study of cytomegalovirus exposure and HLA in healthy donors. 13 Jbeta primers and 60 Vbeta primers were used for the PCR. Here immunoSEQ multiplex PCR was the method, and the copy in TCRdb shows in-frame clones only, minus some. The sample table sets out about 140,000 clones. Sample: PBMCs. Every receptor here comes from a man aged 35-49 years in good health and CMV-seronegative.

V gene TRBV29-1 combines with J gene TRBJ1-2; D is perhaps TRBD1 (6 bases). V was pared by 6 bases and J by 4 bases, with 15 bases between. Per germline, CDR1 SQVTM and CDR2 ANQGSEA. The length of the CDR3 is 13 residues. The CDR3 is CSVENRESYGYTF. The CDR3 DNA sequence: TGCAGCGTGGAGAACAGGGAGAGCTATGGCTACACCTTC.

The gene calls are TRBV9 and TRBJ2-1, with D unresolved. Germline V gene lookup returns CDR1 SGDLS and CDR2 YYNGEE. The ends were cut back, 4 bases at V and 0 bases at J, with 11 bases in the middle. The CDR3 is made up of 15 amino acids. CDR3 region: CASSPKIGSYNEQFF. The CDR3 coding sequence is TGTGCCAGCAGCCCAAAGATCGGCTCCTACAATGAGCAGTTCTTC.

The chain joins TRBV2 to TRBJ2-1, with 7 bases matching TRBD1. CDR3 length: 14 residues. In germline, CDR1 is SNHLY, CDR2 FYNNEI. The junction had 9 bases not matched to a gene; V was cut back by 5 bases and J by 8 bases. The CDR3 region has the DNA TGTGCCAGCAGTCGACAGGGCCGGGGCGATGAGCAGTTCTTC. This encodes CASSRQGRGDEQFF.

This chain joins TRBV5-5 and TRBJ1-1; 7 nucleotides line up with TRBD1. The CDR3 runs to 15 residues. V lost 4 bases and J lost 3; bases outside the gene matches: 9. From germline, CDR1 is SGHKS and CDR2 YYEKEE (reference sequence). The CDR3 region has the DNA TGTGCCAGCAGCCCCGACAGGGCGGGGTACACTGAAGCTTTCTTT. Encoded protein: CASSPDRAGYTEAFF.

CDR3 sequence: CASRRADTDTQYF. CDR3 in DNA: TGTGCCAGCAGGAGGGCGGACACAGATACGCAGTATTTT. The chain employs TRBV21-1 and TRBJ2-3; the table's D call, TRBD2, has no DNA check behind it. TRBV21-1 has pseudogene status. This CDR3 has 13 amino acids.

The chain joins TRBV15 to TRBJ1-2; weak D call: TRBD1 (5 bases). Deletions cut 5 bases from V and 2 bases from J, with 12 bases between. This CDR3 has 14 amino acids. Germline values: CDR1 LNHNV, CDR2 YYDKDF (reference sequence). CDR3 sequence reads: CATSADAGNYGYTF. CDR3 DNA sequence: TGTGCCACCAGCGCCGACGCAGGGAACTATGGCTACACCTTC.

This chain uses TRBV5-1 with TRBJ1-2; D is undetermined. This CDR3 comprises 14 residues. V gave up 2 bases and J gave up 6 bases, with 14 bases separating them. Per the germline V gene, CDR1 is SGHRS and CDR2 is YFSETQ. The CDR3 coding sequence is TGCGCCAGCAGCTTTGCCCAGGCCTCCCATGGCTACACCTTC. This sequence encodes CASSFAQASHGYTF.

The V and J genes are TRBV10-3 and TRBJ1-1; no definite D call. This CDR3 spans 14 amino acids. The germline V gene has CDR1 ENHRY and CDR2 SYGVKD. The V and J ends lost 5 bases and 1 base respectively, with 11 bases between them. Here the CDR3 reads CAISSGIPNTEAFF. CDR3 DNA: TGTGCCATCAGTTCCGGGATTCCGAACACTGAAGCTTTCTTT.